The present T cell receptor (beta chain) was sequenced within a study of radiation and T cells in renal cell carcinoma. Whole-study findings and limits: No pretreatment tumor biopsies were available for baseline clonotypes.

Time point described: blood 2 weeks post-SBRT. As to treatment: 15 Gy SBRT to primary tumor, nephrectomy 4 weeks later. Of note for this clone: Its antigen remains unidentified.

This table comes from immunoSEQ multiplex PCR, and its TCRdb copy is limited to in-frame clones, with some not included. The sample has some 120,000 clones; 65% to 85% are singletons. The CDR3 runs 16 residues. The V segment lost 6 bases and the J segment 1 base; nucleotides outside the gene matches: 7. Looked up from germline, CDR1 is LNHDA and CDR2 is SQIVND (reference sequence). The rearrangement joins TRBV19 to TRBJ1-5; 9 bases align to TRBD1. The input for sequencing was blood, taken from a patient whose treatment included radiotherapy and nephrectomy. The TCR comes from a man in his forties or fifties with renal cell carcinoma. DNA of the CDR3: TGTGCCAGTAGCGACAGGGGGTCCTACAGCAATCAGCCCCAGCATTTT. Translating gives CASSDRGSYSNQPQHF.